Shown below are 23 T cell receptor beta chains from a single sample sequenced in a study of blood T cell repertoires in COVID-19. This table comes from immunoSEQ multiplex PCR, and its TCRdb copy is limited to in-frame clones, with some not included. Of approximately 330,000 clones listed, approximately 86% are singletons. Sequencing used PBMCs or T cells enriched from blood (not recorded which). Source of these receptors: a woman in her 40s with acute COVID-19.

The gene calls are TRBV28 and TRBJ1-2; D uncertain. Looked up from germline, CDR1 is MDHEN and CDR2 is SYDVKM. Trimming took 5 bases from V and 2 from J, leaving 12 bases between them. The CDR3 consists of 14 residues. Here the CDR3 reads CASSPQQTNYGYTF. The DNA for the CDR3 is TGTGCCAGCAGTCCTCAACAGACCAACTATGGCTACACCTTC.

V usage is TRBV7-2 and J usage is TRBJ2-1; 7 bases match TRBD1. V gave up 6 bases and J gave up 1 base; unmatched junction bases: 9. The CDR3 contains 16 residues. Germline V CDR1 and CDR2: SGHTA, FQGNSA. Written as DNA, the CDR3 is TGTGCCAGCAGGTCAATACAGGGGAAGTCCTACAATGAGCAGTTCTTC. Translating it yields CASRSIQGKSYNEQFF.

The chain has TRBV7-2 and TRBJ2-7, with 13 bases fitting TRBD2. This CDR3 has 15 residues. V lost 5 bases and J lost 9; bases outside the gene matches: 10. Germline V CDR1 and CDR2: SGHTA, FQGNSA. The CDR3 here is CASSTGLAGASGQYF. DNA for the CDR3: TGTGCCAGCAGCACAGGACTAGCGGGGGCCTCAGGGCAGTACTTC.

This chain links TRBV6-1 with TRBJ1-2; TRBD1 agrees at 9 bases. The germline CDR1 and CDR2 sequences are MNHNS and SASEGT. The CDR3 has 17 residues. The ends lost 3 bases at V and 3 bases at J; junction bases unmatched: 11. In nucleotides, the CDR3 is TGTGCCAGCAGTGACCTACAGGGGGCCGGCTCCTACTATGGCTACACCTTC. Its protein is CASSDLQGAGSYYGYTF.

The J gene is TRBJ1-3, the V gene TRBV3-1 (or the pseudogene TRBV3-2), with 8 bases matching TRBD1. Germline V gene lookup returns CDR1 LGHDT and CDR2 YNNKEL (reference sequence). V gave up 6 bases and J gave up 0 bases; unmatched junction bases: 10. This CDR3 has 17 amino acids. Written as DNA, the CDR3 is TGTGCCAGCAGTGACCCCCGGACAGGGAGCTCTGGAAACACCATATATTTT. Its translation is CASSDPRTGSSGNTIYF.

The rearrangement uses TRBV3-1 (or the pseudogene TRBV3-2) and TRBJ2-5; 10 positions agree with TRBD1. Germline CDR1 is LGHDT and CDR2 is YNNKEL (reference sequence). J was trimmed by 5 bases and V by 3 bases; bases with no gene match: 6. This CDR3 contains 15 residues. The CDR3 DNA reads TGTGCCAGCAGCCAGGGGACAGGGGACCGGGAGACCCAGTACTTC. It specifies CASSQGTGDRETQYF.

V and J are TRBV25-1 and TRBJ1-2; possibly TRBD1 for D (6 bases). CDR1 is MGHDK and CDR2 is SYGVNS in the germline V gene. V was clipped by 6 bases and J by 4 bases, with 15 bases between them. This CDR3 region has 14 residues. The DNA of the CDR3 is TGTGCCAGCAGCTCAGGTCCCAGGGGCTATGGCTACACCTTC. As protein: CASSSGPRGYGYTF.

V and J are TRBV4-1 and TRBJ2-1; 11 nucleotides agree with TRBD2. Per the germline V gene, CDR1 is MGHRA and CDR2 is YSYEKL. The J segment lost 5 bases and the V segment lost 0 bases, leaving 3 bases of the junction unmatched. The CDR3 consists of 16 residues. The CDR3 region has the DNA TGCGCCAGCAGCCAAGACCCGGGACTAGCGGACAATGAGCAGTTCTTC. Its protein product is CASSQDPGLADNEQFF.

On this clone itself: Other DNA sequences within the sample encode an identical CDR3. The CDR3 loop reads CASSLGLNTEAFF. DNA for the CDR3: TGTGCCAGCAGTTTAGGGCTAAACACTGAAGCTTTCTTT. V usage is TRBV28 and J usage is TRBJ1-1, with D unresolved. Germline CDR1 and CDR2: MDHEN and SYDVKM. The CDR3 contains 13 residues. Between the trimmed V and J ends, which lost 2 bases and 2 bases, there was a span of 6 bases.

V gene TRBV3-1 (or the pseudogene TRBV3-2) combines with J gene TRBJ1-4; no firm D call. The CDR3 sequence is 15 residues long. The V end was cut by 1 base, the J end by 14 bases, with 20 bases between. CDR1 LGHDT and CDR2 YNNKEL come from the germline V gene (reference sequence). The CDR3 bases are TGTGCCAGCAGCCAAGCGCCCGGGAATCAGGCGCGTCTGTTTTTT. This codes for CASSQAPGNQARLFF.

V is TRBV5-1 and J is TRBJ2-7; tentatively, D is TRBD2 (6 bases). The CDR3 totals 14 residues. With 5 bases removed from V and 0 bases from J, the gap between germline ends came to 12 bases. The germline V gene encodes CDR1 SGHRS and CDR2 YFSETQ. CDR3 protein: CASRQEGSSYEQYF. CDR3 nucleotides: TGCGCCAGCAGACAGGAGGGTAGCTCCTACGAGCAGTACTTC.

The rearrangement joins TRBV5-1 to TRBJ1-2, with 9 bases matching TRBD1. Per germline, CDR1 SGHRS and CDR2 YFSETQ. CDR3 size: 16 residues. V shed 4 bases and J 7 bases; nucleotides not matched to a gene: 14. CDR3 DNA sequence: TGCGCCAGCAGCGTATCCCGGGACAGGGTGGGGTCTGGCTACACCTTC. This translates into CASSVSRDRVGSGYTF. Complete variable domain (other parts from reference TRBV5-1 and TRBJ1-2): KAGVTQTPRYLIKTRGQQVTLSCSPISGHRSVSWYQQTPGQGLQFLFEYFSETQRNKGNFPGRFSGRQFSNSRSEMNVSTLELGDSALYLCASSVSRDRVGSGYTFGSGTRLTVV.

The chain recombines TRBV5-6 with TRBJ1-2; 10 nucleotides align to TRBD1. Germline V gene data show CDR1 as SGHDT and CDR2 as YYEEEE. The V and J ends lost 4 bases and 4 bases, in that order; junction bases with no gene match: 13. The CDR3 covers 17 residues. CDR3 protein: CASSTGTGVNHGYGYTF. For the CDR3, the DNA is TGTGCCAGCAGCACCGGGACAGGGGTGAATCACGGCTATGGCTACACCTTC.

In DNA, the CDR3 is TGTGCCAGCAGCTTGGACAGGGTGGGGACCCAGTACTTC. Its protein product is CASSLDRVGTQYF. V gene TRBV6-5 combines with J gene TRBJ2-5; 8 bases are shared with TRBD1. The length of the CDR3 is 13 residues. The germline V gene has CDR1 MNHEY and CDR2 SVGAGI. V gave up 6 bases and J gave up 7 bases; unmatched junction bases: 7.

This chain links TRBV6-4 with TRBJ1-1; D may be TRBD1 (6 bases). With 3 bases removed from V and 1 base from J, the gap between germline ends came to 9 bases. This CDR3 is 14 amino acids long. Germline V lookup: CDR1 MRHNA, CDR2 SNTAGT. Written as DNA, the CDR3 is TGTGCCAGCAGTGAACAGGGAACGAACACTGAAGCTTTCTTT. Translation: CASSEQGTNTEAFF.

The chain recombines TRBV6-5 with TRBJ1-2; 9 bases map to TRBD1. The V and J ends lost 7 bases and 3 bases, in that order; junction bases with no gene match: 9. The length of the CDR3 is 15 residues. CDR1 and CDR2 from the germline V gene are MNHEY and SVGAGI. The CDR3 DNA sequence: TGTGCCAGCAACCTTAGGACAGGGGTCGACTATGGCTACACCTTC. It codes for CASNLRTGVDYGYTF.

There are a few counts of this clone. This chain uses TRBV6-5 with TRBJ1-1; no reliable D call. CDR3 length: 12 residues. Germline V gives CDR1 MNHEY, CDR2 SVGAGI. Trimming shortened V by 2 bases and J by 3 bases, and 4 bases separated the two germline ends. CDR3 nucleotides: TGTGCCAGCAGTTACCGGGACACTGAAGCTTTCTTT. This translates into CASSYRDTEAFF.

This clone came up once. V gene TRBV19 combines with J gene TRBJ2-7; D is possibly TRBD2 (5 bases). Germline-derived CDR1 and CDR2 are LNHDA and SQIVND (reference sequence). The CDR3 extends over 12 amino acids. V lost 8 bases and J lost 3, with 11 bases in between. The CDR3 nucleotides are TGTGCCAGTGCGGGCAGAGACTACGAGCAGTACTTC. This gives the protein CASAGRDYEQYF.

The table lists this clone with a count of one. The chain carries TRBV29-1 and TRBJ2-1; TRBD2 agrees at 7 bases. CDR1 and CDR2 from the germline V gene are SQVTM and ANQGSEA. CDR3 length: 11 residues. With 4 bases clipped from V and 12 bases from J, the junction kept 6 bases outside the gene matches. CDR3 amino acids: CSVASRERQFF. Written as DNA, the CDR3 is TGCAGCGTTGCTTCGCGGGAGAGGCAGTTCTTC.

The rearrangement joins TRBV5-5 to TRBJ2-7; D perhaps matches TRBD1 (6 bases). Trimming removed 7 bases at V and 1 base at J, with 15 bases between. The CDR3 is made up of 14 amino acids. Looked up from germline, CDR1 is SGHKS and CDR2 is YYEKEE (reference sequence). CDR3 DNA sequence: TGTGCCAGCTGTCCCGGGACAAGTTCCTACGAGCAGTACTTC. Its protein product is CASCPGTSSYEQYF. Full variable domain (outside the CDR3, taken from reference TRBV5-5 and TRBJ2-7): DAGVTQSPTHLIKTRGQQVTLRCSPISGHKSVSWYQQVLGQGPQFIFQYYEKEERGRGNFPDRFSARQFPNYSSELNVNALLLGDSALYLCASCPGTSSYEQYFGPGTRLTVT.

This chain links TRBV7-8 with TRBJ1-2; D is unresolved. The CDR3 length is 12 residues. The V gene lost 4 bases and the J gene lost 2 bases, with 5 bases spanning the gap. CDR1 is SGHVS and CDR2 is FQNEAQ in the germline V gene. The CDR3 loop reads CASSSGNYGYTF. As DNA, the CDR3 is TGTGCCAGCAGCTCGGGGAACTATGGCTACACCTTC.

This clone was observed a few times. The rearrangement uses TRBV7-2 and TRBJ2-3, with 7 bases aligning to TRBD2. V dropped 1 base and J dropped 6; count of bases not matched to a gene: 10. Germline CDR1 reads SGHTA; CDR2 reads FQGNSA. The CDR3 extends over 16 amino acids. CDR3 coding DNA: TGTGCCAGCAGCTTAGTTGGCGGGAGTATTTCGGATACGCAGTATTTT. Translating it yields CASSLVGGSISDTQYF. Together with reference TRBV7-2 and TRBJ2-3, the CDR3 gives the full variable domain: GAGVSQSPSNKVTEKGKDVELRCDPISGHTALYWYRQSLGQGLEFLIYFQGNSAPDKSGLPSDRFSAERTGGSVSTLTIQRTQQEDSAVYLCASSLVGGSISDTQYFGPGTRLTVL.

The chain is built from TRBV5-4 and TRBJ2-7; TRBD2 agrees at 8 bases. The CDR3 contains 16 residues. The germline gives CDR1 SGHNT, CDR2 YYREEE (reference sequence). The junction had 9 bases not matched to a gene; V was cut back by 4 bases and J by 0 bases. CDR3 DNA sequence: TGTGCCAGCAGCCTTCAAGCGGGAGCGACCTCCTACGAGCAGTACTTC. Translated: CASSLQAGATSYEQYF.